This TCR beta chain appears in the sequencing data of a study of CD8 T cells in ankylosing spondylitis. This clonotype was seen a few times. MiXCR, run by TCRdb on the 5' RACE reads, gives a single entry per CDR3 protein. This sample has more than 200,000 distinct CDR3 sequences, with 20% to 30% found just once. V dropped 4 bases and J dropped 4; count of bases not matched to a gene: 10. Per the germline V gene, CDR1 is PRHDT and CDR2 is FYEKMQ (reference sequence). The CDR3 spans 17 residues. This chain joins TRBV13 and TRBJ2-2, with 9 bases lining up with TRBD2. This TCR was recovered from a male donor with ankylosing spondylitis or in good health (not recorded which). Sequenced sample: blood, either unsorted or a sorted T cell fraction (not recorded which). The CDR3 region is CASSSRASGDITGELFF. As DNA, the CDR3 is TGTGCCAGCAGCTCGCGAGCTAGCGGGGACATCACCGGGGAGCTGTTTTTT. The variable domain in full, completed from reference TRBV13 and TRBJ2-2, reads AAGVIQSPRHLIKEKRETATLKCYPIPRHDTVYWYQQGPGQDPQFLISFYEKMQSDKGSIPDRFSAQQFSDYHSELNMSSLELGDSALYFCASSSRASGDITGELFFGEGSRLTVL.